This TCR beta chain originates from a study of CXCR3-negative and CXCR3-positive naive CD8 T cells. Whole-study findings and limits: PBMCs showed partially decreased CXCR3 expression after cryopreservation, and most assays used fresh PBMCs. Memory cells diverged, while naive CXCR3-positive and CXCR3-negative cells had similar TRBV-TRBJ usage.

There are 16 residues in the CDR3. Germline CDR1 reads LGHNA; CDR2 reads YNFKEQ. Researchers prepared the TRB cDNA libraries using 5' RACE with UMI labels. TCRdb reprocessed the 5' RACE reads; each CDR3 protein has one entry and no DNA is given. Seen in this sample are about 40,000 distinct CDR3 sequences; the ten most common clones hold more than 7%. Points on this clonotype: Antigen specificity is unknown.

The sample consisted of memory CD8+ T cells from blood. The receptor was derived from a human donor in good health. Some clones in this sample may be carry-over from other donors' samples. This chain connects TRBV4-2 to TRBJ2-1; the D call from TCRdb, TRBD2, cannot be confirmed without DNA. CDR3: CASSQLLAGELNEQFF.